Shown below are 24 T cell receptor beta chains from a single sample sequenced in a study of regulatory T cells in long-lasting Graves disease. The TCR beta library used iRepertoire HTBI primers with Arm-PCR amplification of CDR3. TCRdb itself ran the multiplex PCR reads through MiXCR, one entry per CDR3 protein. The sample lists about 560,000 distinct CDR3 sequences; about 16% were seen once. Time point reported: newly diagnosed GD, antithyroid drugs for less than 3 months. Preparation of the TCR library used RNA extracted from PBMCs. This same sample was also taken into another study, of T cells in Graves' hyperthyroidism and ophthalmopathy.

The specimen comprised peripheral blood mononuclear cells (PBMCs), sampled at new diagnosis, from a patient treated with antithyroid drugs. All receptors derive from a man aged 18 to 35 with Graves disease.

The CDR3 bases are TGTGCCAGTAGTAACTGGCTAGCGGGAGGGCGCTGGCAAGAGACCCAGTACTTC. Protein product: CASSNWLAGGRWQETQYF. The chain has TRBV19 and TRBJ2-5; the match to TRBD2 covers 12 bases. The trim removed 4 bases at V and 2 bases at J, leaving 11 bases unmatched. Per germline, CDR1 LNHDA and CDR2 SQIVND (reference sequence). The CDR3 consists of 18 residues.

This clonotype has ten or more counts. For the CDR3, the DNA is TGTGCCAGCAGCTTTAACAGGGGAGAGACTGAAGCTTTCTTT. Translating gives CASSFNRGETEAFF. The chain links TRBV5-6 to TRBJ1-1, with 7 bases matching TRBD1. The CDR3 runs 14 residues. V trimming: 2 bases; J trimming: 5 bases; junction bases outside the gene matches: 6. Germline loops: CDR1 SGHDT, CDR2 YYEEEE.

A remark on this clonotype: Given a much more abundant clone one base away, this may be a read error. The J gene is TRBJ2-2, the V gene TRBV6-1; D might be TRBD1 (7 bases). This CDR3 comprises 19 residues. Germline V gene sequence: CDR1 MNHNS, CDR2 SASEGT. The CDR3 DNA reads TGTGCCAGCAGTCGCCTTAGACAGGGTGGCAGGTATAACACCGGGGAGGTGTTTTTT. It is translated as CASSRLRQGGRYNTGEVFF.

To note about this clonotype: A much larger clone differs by one base, so this may be a read error. This chain links TRBV18 with TRBJ1-2, with D perhaps TRBD1 (5 bases). CDR3 length equals 16 residues. The germline gives CDR1 KGHSH, CDR2 LQKENI. DNA for the CDR3: TGTGCCAGCTCACCCGATCGGGGCGGACTTAACCATGGCTACACCTTC. Protein: CASSPDRGGLNHGYTF.

This chain links TRBV5-6 with TRBJ2-7; no reliable D call. Trimming removed 4 bases from V and 9 bases from J, with 20 bases in between. This CDR3 contains 14 residues. Germline CDR1 SGHDT, CDR2 YYEEEE. The CDR3 DNA reads TGTGCCAGCAGCCTAGGGTACATCCTACGAGTGCAGTACTTC. Translating it yields CASSLGYILRVQYF.

This clonotype was detected ten times or more. The V gene is TRBV6-1, the J gene TRBJ2-5; TRBD1 agrees at 8 bases. V shed 5 bases and J 4 bases; nucleotides not matched to a gene: 6. This CDR3 comprises 14 residues. Germline CDR1 is MNHNS and CDR2 is SASEGT. The CDR3 is CASSPDRAPETQYF. The CDR3 DNA is TGTGCCAGCAGTCCGGACAGGGCCCCAGAGACCCAGTACTTC.

This clonotype came up a few times. The gene calls are TRBV20-1 and TRBJ2-2; D may correspond to TRBD1 or TRBD2 (6 bases each). In germline, CDR1 is DFQATT, CDR2 SNEGSKA (reference sequence). CDR3 length equals 14 residues. The V gene lost 5 bases and the J gene lost 2 bases, with 12 bases spanning the gap. CDR3: CSAHEGGNTGELFF. In nucleotides, the CDR3 is TGCAGTGCTCATGAGGGGGGAAACACCGGGGAGCTGTTTTTT.

This clonotype occurred many times. This chain uses TRBV30 with TRBJ2-3; possibly TRBD1 or TRBD2 for D (6 bases each). V was clipped by 4 bases and J by 5 bases, with 13 bases between them. This CDR3 region has 13 residues. Germline CDR1 reads GTSNPN; CDR2 reads SVGIG (reference sequence). The chain's CDR3 is CAWTWGAQDTQYF. The CDR3 DNA reads TGTGCCTGGACATGGGGGGCGCAAGATACGCAGTATTTT.

This clonotype came up many times. The CDR3 nucleotides read TGTGCCATCCTGACGAGCGGGAGGTACAATGAGCAGTTCTTC. The encoded protein is CAILTSGRYNEQFF. The chain uses TRBV28 and TRBJ2-1, with 9 bases lining up with TRBD2. The CDR3 length is 14 residues. Germline lookup yields CDR1 MDHEN and CDR2 SYDVKM. V gave up 10 bases and J gave up 4 bases; unmatched junction bases: 8.

This clonotype was counted many times. This rearrangement joins TRBV18 to TRBJ1-1; 9 bases line up with TRBD1. The CDR3 spans 17 residues. The J segment lost 5 bases and the V segment lost 0 bases, leaving 10 bases of the junction unmatched. The germline V gene has CDR1 KGHSH and CDR2 LQKENI. CDR3 sequence reads: CASSPPWGQGVETEAFF. Here the CDR3 DNA reads TGTGCCAGCTCACCACCGTGGGGACAGGGCGTAGAAACTGAAGCTTTCTTT.

This clonotype was seen repeatedly, ten times or more. The chain links TRBV28 to TRBJ2-7, with 10 bases lining up with TRBD1. V lost 5 bases and J lost 3; bases outside the gene matches: 4. Germline lookup yields CDR1 MDHEN and CDR2 SYDVKM. CDR3 length: 14 residues. Here the CDR3 reads CASSTGTGDYEQYF. The CDR3 coding sequence is TGTGCCAGCAGTACCGGGACAGGGGACTACGAGCAGTACTTC. The entire variable domain, with the rest obtained from reference TRBV28 and TRBJ2-7, is as follows: DVKVTQSSRYLVKRTGEKVFLECVQDMDHENMFWYRQDPGLGLRLIYFSYDVKMKEKGDIPEGYSVSREKKERFSLILESASTNQTSMYLCASSTGTGDYEQYFGPGTRLTVT.

This clonotype was detected only a few times. V is TRBV10-3 and J is TRBJ1-4; possibly TRBD1 for D (5 bases). Trimming pared 7 bases from V and 7 bases from J, leaving 10 bases between. Germline V CDR1 and CDR2: ENHRY, SYGVKD. CDR3 size: 12 residues. CDR3 amino acids: CAINSGGEKLFF. CDR3 DNA sequence: TGTGCCATCAACTCCGGGGGTGAAAAACTGTTTTTT.

This clonotype was seen many times. The rearrangement uses TRBV12-3 or TRBV12-4 and TRBJ2-7; perhaps TRBD1 as D (6 bases). CDR3 length: 15 residues. With 6 bases removed from V and 3 bases from J, the gap between germline ends came to 18 bases. The CDR3 region has the DNA TGTGCCAGCAGCTCTCTGGCCCGGGGACACTACGAGCAGTACTTC. It is translated as CASSSLARGHYEQYF.

This clonotype has only a few counts. CDR3 loop: CSARGGGDKQYF. Written as DNA, the CDR3 is TGCAGTGCTAGAGGAGGTGGGGACAAGCAGTACTTC. J is TRBJ2-7 and V is TRBV20-1; D might be TRBD1 (6 bases). V was clipped by 1 base and J by 8 bases, with 12 bases between them. In germline, CDR1 is DFQATT, CDR2 SNEGSKA (reference sequence). The CDR3 extends over 12 amino acids.

This clonotype came up a few times. This chain links TRBV18 with TRBJ2-1; 7 bases match TRBD2. The ends lost 0 bases at V and 5 bases at J; junction bases unmatched: 4. Germline CDR1 and CDR2: KGHSH and LQKENI. The CDR3 length is 15 residues. DNA of the CDR3: TGTGCCAGCTCACCACCTAGCGGGCAAAACAATGAGCAGTTCTTC. Protein sequence: CASSPPSGQNNEQFF.

Remarks on this clonotype: Germline and junction disagree at one end, which may indicate a read error. In DNA form, the CDR3 reads TGTGTCTGGAGTGGGGCTAGCGGGAGAGGAAGATACACCGGGGAGCTGTTTTTT. Translating it yields CVWSGASGRGRYTGELFF. V is TRBV30 and J is TRBJ2-2; 10 bases agree with TRBD2. The germline gives CDR1 GTSNPN, CDR2 SVGIG (reference sequence). The CDR3 consists of 18 residues.

This clonotype was detected a few times. The genes are TRBV6-1 and TRBJ1-3; 7 nucleotides align to TRBD1. The CDR3 consists of 15 residues. V was pared by 3 bases and J by 8 bases, with 10 bases of the junction left unmatched. CDR1 MNHNS and CDR2 SASEGT come from the germline V gene. In nucleotides, the CDR3 is TGTGCCAGCAGTGACCCTCGACAGGGTGTGTACACCATATATTTT. Translated, it gives CASSDPRQGVYTIYF.

This clonotype has at least ten counts. The V and J genes are TRBV11-2 and TRBJ2-1, with 7 nucleotides matching TRBD2. Germline V gives CDR1 SGHAT, CDR2 FQNNGV. This CDR3 is 14 amino acids long. V trimming: 3 bases; J trimming: 4 bases; junction bases outside the gene matches: 3. In nucleotides, the CDR3 is TGTGCCAGCAGCTTGAGGGGAGGGTACAATGAGCAGTTCTTC. Translating gives CASSLRGGYNEQFF.

This chain links TRBV5-6 with TRBJ1-5; 11 bases are a match to TRBD1. Unmatched junction bases numbered 4, after V lost 4 bases and J lost 1 base. This CDR3 contains 16 residues. Germline values: CDR1 SGHDT, CDR2 YYEEEE. The DNA of the CDR3 is TGTGCCAGCAGCAGGACAGGGGGCCTGAGCAATCAGCCCCAGCATTTT. This gives the protein CASSRTGGLSNQPQHF.

This clonotype has a count of ten or more. The chain is built from TRBV6-1 and TRBJ2-7, with 7 bases identical to TRBD1. V gave up 6 bases and J gave up 5 bases; unmatched junction bases: 13. The CDR3 is 15 amino acids. The V gene's germline CDR1 is MNHNS and CDR2 SASEGT. CDR3 in DNA: TGTGCCAGCAGCTCCGGGACAGCCATGGATAACGAGCAGTACTTC. Amino acids: CASSSGTAMDNEQYF.

The CDR3 loop is CATSKERGINEQFF. CDR3 in DNA: TGTGCCACCAGCAAAGAGCGGGGGATCAATGAGCAGTTCTTC. The V call is TRBV15, the J call TRBJ2-1; 8 nucleotides match TRBD2. The V segment lost 4 bases and the J segment 6 bases; nucleotides outside the gene matches: 5. This CDR3 comprises 14 residues. Germline CDR1 LNHNV, CDR2 YYDKDF (reference sequence).

This clonotype was counted ten times or more. The V call is TRBV11-2, the J call TRBJ2-7; D call uncertain. There are 12 residues in the CDR3. V was trimmed by 1 base and J by 4 bases, leaving 5 bases between them. CDR1 is SGHAT and CDR2 is FQNNGV in the germline V gene. This CDR3 is CASSLVQYEQYF. The CDR3 DNA is TGTGCCAGCAGCTTAGTCCAGTACGAGCAGTACTTC.

The chain recombines TRBV7-9 with TRBJ2-7; 7 bases are a match to TRBD2. Germline trimming cut 5 bases from V and 3 bases from J; bases unmatched to any gene: 10. The germline V gene has CDR1 SEHNR and CDR2 FQNEAQ (reference sequence). The CDR3 extends over 15 amino acids. CDR3 sequence reads: CASSPPPASGYEQYF. CDR3 sequence (DNA): TGTGCCAGCAGCCCGCCCCCGGCTAGCGGCTACGAGCAGTACTTC.

This clonotype was recorded many times. This chain links TRBV30 with TRBJ2-5; the match to TRBD2 covers 9 bases. The CDR3 is 13 amino acids. After removal of 5 bases from V and 3 bases from J, the junction contained 4 bases not matched to a gene. Germline CDR1 GTSNPN, CDR2 SVGIG (reference sequence). CDR3 loop: CAWRPSGKETQYF. CDR3 sequence (DNA): TGTGCCTGGCGTCCTAGCGGGAAAGAGACCCAGTACTTC. The full variable domain, with the rest looked up from reference TRBV30 and TRBJ2-5, is SQTIHQWPATLVQPVGSPLSLECTVEGTSNPNLYWYRQAAGRGLQLLFYSVGIGQISSEVPQNLSASRPQDRQFILSSKKLLLSDSGFYLCAWRPSGKETQYFGPGTRLLVL.